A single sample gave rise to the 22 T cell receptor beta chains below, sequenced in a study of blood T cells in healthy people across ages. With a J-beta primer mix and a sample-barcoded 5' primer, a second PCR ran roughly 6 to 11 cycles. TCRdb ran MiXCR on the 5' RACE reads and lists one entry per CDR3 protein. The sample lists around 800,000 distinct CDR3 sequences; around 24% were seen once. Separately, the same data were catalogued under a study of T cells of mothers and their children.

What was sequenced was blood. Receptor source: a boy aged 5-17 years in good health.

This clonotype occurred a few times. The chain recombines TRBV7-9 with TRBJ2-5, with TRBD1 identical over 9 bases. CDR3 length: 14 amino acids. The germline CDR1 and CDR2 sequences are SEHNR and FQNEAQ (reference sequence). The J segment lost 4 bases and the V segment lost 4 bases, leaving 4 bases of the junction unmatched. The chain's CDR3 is CASSYLDRGETQYF. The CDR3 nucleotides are TGTGCCAGCAGCTACCTGGACAGGGGAGAGACCCAGTACTTC. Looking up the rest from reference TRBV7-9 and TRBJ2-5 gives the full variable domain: DTGVSQNPRHKITKRGQNVTFRCDPISEHNRLYWYRQTLGQGPEFLTYFQNEAQLEKSRLLSDRFSAERPKGSFSTLEIQRTEQGDSAMYLCASSYLDRGETQYFGPGTRLLVL.

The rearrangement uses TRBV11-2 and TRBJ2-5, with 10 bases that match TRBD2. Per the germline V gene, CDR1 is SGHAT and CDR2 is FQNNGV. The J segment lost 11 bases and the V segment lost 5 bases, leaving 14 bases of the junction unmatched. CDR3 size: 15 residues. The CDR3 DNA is TGTGCCAGCAGCCCTAGCGGGGGCGGCCACCGAAGGCAGTACTTC. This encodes CASSPSGGGHRRQYF.

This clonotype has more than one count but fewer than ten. The CDR3 bases are TGTGCCAGCAACCGGGGACCTGGGGGCCCAGGGTACGAGCAGTACTTC. This sequence encodes CASNRGPGGPGYEQYF. The chain links TRBV6-1 to TRBJ2-7; tentatively, D is TRBD1 (6 bases). Germline CDR1 is MNHNS and CDR2 is SASEGT. The CDR3 has 16 residues. V was shortened by 7 bases and J by 4 bases, with 23 bases between the two germline ends.

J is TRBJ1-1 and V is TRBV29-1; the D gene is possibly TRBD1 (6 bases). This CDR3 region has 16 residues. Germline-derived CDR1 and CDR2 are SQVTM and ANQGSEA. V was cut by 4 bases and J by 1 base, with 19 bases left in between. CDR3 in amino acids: CSVANGAGAGNTEAFF. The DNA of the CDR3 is TGCAGCGTTGCCAACGGGGCAGGGGCTGGGAACACTGAAGCTTTCTTT.

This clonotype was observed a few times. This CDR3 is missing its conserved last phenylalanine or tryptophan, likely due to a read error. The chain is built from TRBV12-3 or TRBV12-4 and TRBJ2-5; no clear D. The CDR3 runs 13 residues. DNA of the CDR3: TGTGCCAGCAGATTAGATGCGCGAGAGACCCAGTACCTC. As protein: CASRLDARETQYL.

CDR3 residues: CASSLKGGDGQYF. CDR3 coding DNA: TGTGCCAGCAGCTTAAAAGGAGGCGATGGGCAGTACTTC. V usage is TRBV7-3 and J usage is TRBJ2-7; possible D gene TRBD2, 5 bases. V shed 1 base and J shed 9 bases, with 13 bases lying between them. The CDR3 is 13 residues long. Germline CDR1 and CDR2: SGHTA and FQGTGA.

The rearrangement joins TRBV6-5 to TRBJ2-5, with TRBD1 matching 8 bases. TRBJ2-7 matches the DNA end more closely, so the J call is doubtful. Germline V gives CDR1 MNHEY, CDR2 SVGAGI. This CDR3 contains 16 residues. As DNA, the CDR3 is TGTGCCAGCAGTTATTGGACCGGGACAGGTGATCGCGAGCAGTACTTC. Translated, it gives CASSYWTGTGDREQYF.

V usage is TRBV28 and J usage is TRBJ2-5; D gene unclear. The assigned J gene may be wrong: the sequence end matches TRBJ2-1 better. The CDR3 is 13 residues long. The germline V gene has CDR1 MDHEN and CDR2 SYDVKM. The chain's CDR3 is CASSPSPRLGQFF. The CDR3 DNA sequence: TGTGCCAGCAGTCCGTCACCTCGATTAGGGCAGTTCTTC.

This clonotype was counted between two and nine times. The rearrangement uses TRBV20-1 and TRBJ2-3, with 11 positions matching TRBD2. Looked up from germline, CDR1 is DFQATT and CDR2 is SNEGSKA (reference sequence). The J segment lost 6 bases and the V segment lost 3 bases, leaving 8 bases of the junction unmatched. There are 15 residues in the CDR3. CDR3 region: CSARLIAGGHDTQYF. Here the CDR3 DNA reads TGCAGTGCTAGGTTGATAGCGGGGGGGCATGATACGCAGTATTTT.

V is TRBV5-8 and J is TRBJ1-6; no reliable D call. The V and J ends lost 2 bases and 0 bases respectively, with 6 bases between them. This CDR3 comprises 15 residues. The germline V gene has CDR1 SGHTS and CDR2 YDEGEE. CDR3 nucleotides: TGTGCCAGCAGCTTTGCAAGCTCCTATAATTCACCCCTCCACTTT. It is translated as CASSFASSYNSPLHF.

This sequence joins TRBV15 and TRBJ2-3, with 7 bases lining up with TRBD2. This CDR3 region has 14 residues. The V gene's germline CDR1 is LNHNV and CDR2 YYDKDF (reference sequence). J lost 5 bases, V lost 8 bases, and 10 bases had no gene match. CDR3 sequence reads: CATGQSGAVDTQYF. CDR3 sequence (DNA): TGTGCCACCGGGCAGAGCGGGGCTGTAGATACGCAGTATTTT.

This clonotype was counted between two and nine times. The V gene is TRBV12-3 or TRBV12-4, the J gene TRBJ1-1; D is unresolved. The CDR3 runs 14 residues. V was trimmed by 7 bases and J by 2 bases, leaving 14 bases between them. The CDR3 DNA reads TGTGCCAGCAAAGTATCCCTCTTCAACACTGAAGCTTTCTTT. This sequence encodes CASKVSLFNTEAFF.

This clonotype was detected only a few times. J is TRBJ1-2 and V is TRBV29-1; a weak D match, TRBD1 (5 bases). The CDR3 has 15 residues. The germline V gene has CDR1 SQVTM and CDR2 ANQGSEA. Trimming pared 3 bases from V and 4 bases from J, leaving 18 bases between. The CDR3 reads CSVDAGTGRSYGYTF. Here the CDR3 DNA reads TGCAGCGTTGACGCCGGGACTGGGCGAAGCTATGGCTACACCTTC.

This CDR3 is CASGYSAYEQYF. CDR3 in DNA: TGTGCCAGCGGGTACAGCGCCTACGAGCAGTACTTC. The chain has TRBV6-5 and TRBJ2-7; D unresolved. Germline values: CDR1 MNHEY, CDR2 SVGAGI. Between the trimmed V and J ends, which lost 8 bases and 2 bases, there was a span of 10 bases. The CDR3 sequence is 12 residues long.

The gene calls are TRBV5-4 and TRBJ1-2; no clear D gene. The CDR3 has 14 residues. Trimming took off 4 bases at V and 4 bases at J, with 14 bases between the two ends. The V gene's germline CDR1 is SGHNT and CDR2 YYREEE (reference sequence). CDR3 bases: TGTGCCAGCAGCCCACTCGATAGCATCTATGGCTACACCTTC. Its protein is CASSPLDSIYGYTF.

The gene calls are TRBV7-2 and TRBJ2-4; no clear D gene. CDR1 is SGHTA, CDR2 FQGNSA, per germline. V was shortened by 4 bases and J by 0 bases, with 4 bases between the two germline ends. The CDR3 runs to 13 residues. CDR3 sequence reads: CASSSRAKNIQYF. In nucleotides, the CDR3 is TGTGCCAGCAGCTCCAGAGCCAAAAACATTCAGTACTTC.

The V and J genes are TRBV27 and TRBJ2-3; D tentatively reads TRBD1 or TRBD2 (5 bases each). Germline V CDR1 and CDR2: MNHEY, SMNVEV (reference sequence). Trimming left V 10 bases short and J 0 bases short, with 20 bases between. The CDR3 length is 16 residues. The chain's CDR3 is CATLDVRGPSTDTQYF. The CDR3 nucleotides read TGTGCCACCCTAGACGTAAGGGGACCCAGCACAGATACGCAGTATTTT.

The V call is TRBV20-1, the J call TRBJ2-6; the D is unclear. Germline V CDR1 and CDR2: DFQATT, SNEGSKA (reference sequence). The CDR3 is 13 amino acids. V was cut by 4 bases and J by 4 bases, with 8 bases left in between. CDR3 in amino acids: CSATLTGANVLTF. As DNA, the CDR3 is TGCAGTGCTACCTTGACCGGGGCCAACGTCCTGACTTTC.

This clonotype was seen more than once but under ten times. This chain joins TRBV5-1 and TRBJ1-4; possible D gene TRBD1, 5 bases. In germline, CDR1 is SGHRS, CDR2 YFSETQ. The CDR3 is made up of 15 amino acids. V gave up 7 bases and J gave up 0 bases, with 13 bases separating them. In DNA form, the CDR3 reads TGCGCCAGCCGTGGGACGGAAGCAACTAATGAAAAACTGTTTTTT. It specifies CASRGTEATNEKLFF.

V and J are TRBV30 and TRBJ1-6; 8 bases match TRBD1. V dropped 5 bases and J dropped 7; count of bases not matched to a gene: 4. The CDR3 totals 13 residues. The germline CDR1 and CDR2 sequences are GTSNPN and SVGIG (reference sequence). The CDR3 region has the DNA TGTGCCTGGGAGGGACAGGAAAATTCACCCCTCCACTTT. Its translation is CAWEGQENSPLHF.

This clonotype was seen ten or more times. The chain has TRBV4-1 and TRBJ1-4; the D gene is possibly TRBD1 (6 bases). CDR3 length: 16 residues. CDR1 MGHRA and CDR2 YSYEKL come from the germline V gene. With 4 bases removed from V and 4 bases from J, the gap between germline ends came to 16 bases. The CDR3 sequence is CASSPRGGQSNEKLFF. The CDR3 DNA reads TGCGCCAGCAGCCCGCGGGGGGGGCAGAGTAATGAAAAACTGTTTTTT.

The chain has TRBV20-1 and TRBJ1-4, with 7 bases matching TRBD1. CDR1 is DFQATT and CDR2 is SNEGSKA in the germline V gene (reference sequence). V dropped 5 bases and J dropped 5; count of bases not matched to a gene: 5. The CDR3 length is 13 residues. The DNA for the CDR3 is TGCAGTGCTCTCCAGGGGGTCAATGAAAAACTGTTTTTT. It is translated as CSALQGVNEKLFF.